This T cell receptor beta chain comes out of a study of CD8 T cells in ankylosing spondylitis. Making use of molecular barcodes, quantitative 5'-RACE generated TCR beta libraries. From the 5' RACE reads, TCRdb called clonotypes with MiXCR, one entry per CDR3 protein. The repertoire consists of 470,000 or so distinct CDR3 sequences, with 25% to 30% occurring once and the leading ten covering about 0.89%. With respect to this clonotype: The antigen is not known.

The CDR3 runs to 13 residues. CDR1 is SGHRS and CDR2 is YFSETQ in the germline V gene. The V end was cut by 2 bases, the J end by 6 bases, with 11 bases between. Findings and limits, study-wide: Characteristic, it appeared, of ankylosing spondylitis blood was a TCR beta motif of roughly 8 highly homologous variants. Previous work reported some of these motif variants in the synovial fluid and blood of reactive arthritis. Clones tied to disease were said to be significantly enriched in matched ankylosing spondylitis synovial fluid.

The chain is built from TRBV5-1 and TRBJ1-1, with no clear D. The TCR sequence derives from a male donor with ankylosing spondylitis. The sample was blood, either unsorted or a sorted T cell fraction (not recorded which). CDR3 nucleotide sequence: TGCGCCAGCAGCTTAATCCTTGAAGCTGAAGCTTTCTTT. Protein product: CASSLILEAEAFF. The full variable domain, with the rest looked up from reference TRBV5-1 and TRBJ1-1, is KAGVTQTPRYLIKTRGQQVTLSCSPISGHRSVSWYQQTPGQGLQFLFEYFSETQRNKGNFPGRFSGRQFSNSRSEMNVSTLELGDSALYLCASSLILEAEAFFGQGTRLTVV.